This T cell receptor beta chain was captured by sequencing in a study of blood T cell repertoires in COVID-19. Looking at the study overall: T cells, B-cell-depleted T cells, or PBMCs provided the cDNA or gDNA that served as material.

Exposed enrollees encountered a COVID-19 case at some point within 2 weeks before study entry. The germline V gene has CDR1 SQVTM and CDR2 ANQGSEA. Trimming left V 7 bases short and J 4 bases short, with 9 bases between. The length of the CDR3 is 11 residues. In the authors' workflow: Scientists estimated how many nucleated cells there were by amplifying reference gene primers. Sequencing was performed with immunoSEQ multiplex PCR; in TCRdb, only in-frame clones are kept and a portion is missing. V, J and clone size derive from that table, while D and trimming were established from the DNA sequence. The repertoire holds 150,000 to 200,000 clones, with 80% as singletons.

This clonotype was sampled from a man aged 60 to 75 who had been exposed to COVID-19. The chain links TRBV29-1 to TRBJ2-3; a weak D match, TRBD2 (5 bases). The sequencing input was PBMCs or T cells enriched from blood (not recorded which). In DNA, the CDR3 is TGCAGCGCCTTGGAGGCAGATACGCAGTATTTT. It translates to CSALEADTQYF.